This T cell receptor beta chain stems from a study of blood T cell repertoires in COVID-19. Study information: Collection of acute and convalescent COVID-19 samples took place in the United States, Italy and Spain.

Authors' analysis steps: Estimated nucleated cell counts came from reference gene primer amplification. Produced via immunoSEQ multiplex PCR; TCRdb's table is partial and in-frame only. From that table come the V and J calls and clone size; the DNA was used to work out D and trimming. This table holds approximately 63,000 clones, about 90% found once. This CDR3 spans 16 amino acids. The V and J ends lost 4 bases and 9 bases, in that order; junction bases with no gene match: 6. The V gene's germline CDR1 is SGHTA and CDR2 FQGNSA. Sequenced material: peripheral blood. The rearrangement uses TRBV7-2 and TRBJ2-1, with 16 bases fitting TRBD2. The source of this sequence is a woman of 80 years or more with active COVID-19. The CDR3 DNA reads TGTGCCAGCAGCTCGGGACTAGCGGGGGGGTTTCGTGAGCAGTTCTTC. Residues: CASSSGLAGGFREQFF.